This T cell receptor (beta chain) comes out of a study of T-cell reconstitution after alpha-beta-depleted transplantation in children. Regarding the study as a whole: One year after transplant, T-cell counts and diversity came mostly from newly produced T cells.

For TCRbeta, the library was prepared with unique molecular identifiers. Each CDR3 protein is one row after TCRdb ran MiXCR on the PCR reads. The sample carries about 260,000 distinct CDR3 sequences, roughly 10% recorded once. Ten or more counts support this clonotype. What it recognizes is unknown. The CDR3 has 13 amino acids. Trimming removed 2 bases from V and 3 bases from J; junction bases left unmatched: 1. The germline V gene has CDR1 MDHEN and CDR2 SYDVKM. The receptor's source is a male patient under 10 years old who had a stem cell transplant for chronic granulomatous disease, so the T cells may come from the graft donor. The input for sequencing was peripheral blood, taken 180 days after TCRalphabeta/CD19-depleted stem cell transplant. J is TRBJ2-7 and V is TRBV28; 7 bases align to TRBD1. The CDR3 sequence: CASSLQGDYEQYF. The CDR3 DNA is TGTGCCAGCAGTTTACAGGGGGACTACGAGCAGTACTTC. The full variable domain, rest sourced from reference TRBV28 and TRBJ2-7, is DVKVTQSSRYLVKRTGEKVFLECVQDMDHENMFWYRQDPGLGLRLIYFSYDVKMKEKGDIPEGYSVSREKKERFSLILESASTNQTSMYLCASSLQGDYEQYFGPGTRLTVT.